Below, one T cell receptor beta chain is given with its context. Sequencing used immunoSEQ multiplex PCR; TCRdb keeps in-frame clones, though not all of them. The sample has 20,000 to 30,000 clones. The source of the sample is a study of T cells in women clearing cervical HPV infection. The sequenced sample consisted of blood buffy coat. This TCR derives from a woman between 18 and 70 years old with a cervical HPV16 infection that either progressed to CIN3+ or cleared (not recorded which).

Partial CDR3 DNA: TGCAGCGCCTTAACAGGGAACTCCTACGAG. This translates into CSALTGNSYE. Given in full, the CDR3 is CSALTGNSYEQYF. J is TRBJ2-7 and V is TRBV29-1; D possibly corresponds to TRBD1 (6 bases). The read terminates 3 residues ahead of where the CDR3 ends, so the germline J gene completes it. CDR3 size: 13 residues. CDR1 and CDR2 (germline): SQVTM, ANQGSEA. V was clipped by 7 bases and J by 0 bases, with 13 bases between them.